These T cell receptor beta chains were read from a single sample in a study of shared clonotypes between healthy human individuals. This table comes from immunoSEQ multiplex PCR, and its TCRdb copy is limited to in-frame clones, with some not included. The top ten hold roughly 13% of the sample, which has some 490,000 clones, 81% seen once. The specimen sequenced was PBMCs. The receptor set was obtained from a middle-aged woman in good health. Some clones in this sample may be carry-over from other donors' samples. Each CDR3 is given with its conserved first and last residue. Each record gives: clone size, V gene, D gene, J gene, CDR3 protein, CDR3 DNA. The D gene is left open where the match is weak. Size tells how often a clone was seen (once, few, many) or the class of an expanded clone, and some rows leave it out.

clone size: few; V gene: TRBV30; D gene: -; J gene: TRBJ2-4; CDR3 protein: CAWSRGNIQYF; CDR3 DNA: TGTGCCTGGAGCCGAGGAAACATTCAGTACTTC
clone size: -; V gene: TRBV7-9; D gene: TRBD1; J gene: TRBJ1-2; CDR3 protein: CASSRLGTGYGYTF; CDR3 DNA: TGTGCCAGCAGTAGGCTTGGGACAGGCTATGGCTACACCTTC
clone size: -; V gene: TRBV19; D gene: -; J gene: TRBJ1-2; CDR3 protein: CASSTRQVNYGYTF; CDR3 DNA: TGTGCCAGTAGTACCAGACAGGTTAACTATGGCTACACCTTC
clone size: -; V gene: TRBV27; D gene: TRBD1; J gene: TRBJ2-1; CDR3 protein: CASSFSPGQGREQFF; CDR3 DNA: TGTGCCAGCAGTTTCTCACCGGGACAGGGGCGCGAGCAGTTCTTC
clone size: -; V gene: TRBV2; D gene: TRBD2; J gene: TRBJ2-5; CDR3 protein: CASSAGLAGQETQYF; CDR3 DNA: TGTGCCAGCAGTGCTGGACTAGCGGGCCAAGAGACCCAGTACTTC
clone size: -; V gene: TRBV7-9; D gene: TRBD1; J gene: TRBJ2-5; CDR3 protein: CASSRGQGEETQYF; CDR3 DNA: TGTGCCAGCAGTCGAGGACAGGGCGAAGAGACCCAGTACTTC
clone size: -; V gene: TRBV10-3; D gene: -; J gene: TRBJ2-2; CDR3 protein: CAISRPTGQRNTGELFF; CDR3 DNA: TGTGCCATCAGTAGACCGACTGGACAGAGAAACACCGGGGAGCTGTTTTTT
clone size: -; V gene: TRBV20-1; D gene: -; J gene: TRBJ2-1; CDR3 protein: CSGPLRLEQFF; CDR3 DNA: TGCAGTGGACCCCTAAGGTTGGAGCAGTTCTTC
clone size: -; V gene: TRBV29-1; D gene: -; J gene: TRBJ2-7; CDR3 protein: CSVGQPSDEQYF; CDR3 DNA: TGCAGCGTTGGACAGCCGTCGGACGAGCAGTACTTC
clone size: -; V gene: TRBV5-1; D gene: -; J gene: TRBJ1-1; CDR3 protein: CASSLDRVPTEAFF; CDR3 DNA: TGCGCCAGCAGCTTGGACAGGGTGCCCACTGAAGCTTTCTTT
clone size: many; V gene: TRBV10-3; D gene: -; J gene: TRBJ1-2; CDR3 protein: CAISESRGSFGYTF; CDR3 DNA: TGTGCCATCAGTGAGTCGCGGGGATCGTTCGGCTACACCTTC
clone size: few; V gene: TRBV5-1; D gene: -; J gene: TRBJ1-1; CDR3 protein: CASSLDGAEAFF; CDR3 DNA: TGCGCCAGCAGCTTGGACGGGGCTGAAGCTTTCTTT
clone size: -; V gene: TRBV4-1; D gene: -; J gene: TRBJ1-1; CDR3 protein: CASSQGVTEAFF; CDR3 DNA: TGCGCCAGCAGCCAGGGGGTCACTGAAGCTTTCTTT
clone size: -; V gene: TRBV27; D gene: -; J gene: TRBJ1-1; CDR3 protein: CASSYRVNTEAFF; CDR3 DNA: TGTGCCAGCAGTTACAGGGTAAACACTGAAGCTTTCTTT
clone size: few; V gene: TRBV30; D gene: -; J gene: TRBJ1-4; CDR3 protein: CAWSPKTGYRDEKLFF; CDR3 DNA: TGTGCCTGGAGTCCAAAAACAGGGTATAGGGATGAAAAACTGTTTTTT
clone size: -; V gene: TRBV4-2; D gene: -; J gene: TRBJ1-2; CDR3 protein: CASSQEGSFITGYGYTF; CDR3 DNA: TGTGCCAGCAGCCAAGAAGGGAGTTTTATAACAGGGTATGGCTACACCTTC
clone size: -; V gene: TRBV28; D gene: -; J gene: TRBJ1-5; CDR3 protein: CASRREIERYSNQPQHF; CDR3 DNA: TGTGCCAGCCGCCGGGAGATCGAGAGATATAGCAATCAGCCCCAGCATTTT
clone size: -; V gene: TRBV2; D gene: TRBD1; J gene: TRBJ2-1; CDR3 protein: CARQGAGTDNEQFF; CDR3 DNA: TGTGCCAGACAGGGGGCCGGGACAGACAATGAGCAGTTCTTC
clone size: few; V gene: TRBV7-6; D gene: -; J gene: TRBJ2-2; CDR3 protein: CASSLNSANTGELFF; CDR3 DNA: TGTGCCAGCAGCTTAAACTCGGCGAACACCGGGGAGCTGTTTTTT
clone size: many; V gene: TRBV27; D gene: TRBD2; J gene: TRBJ2-7; CDR3 protein: CASSALPQLALSSYEQYF; CDR3 DNA: TGTGCCAGCAGTGCCCTACCCCAACTAGCGCTAAGCTCCTACGAGCAGTACTTC
clone size: -; V gene: TRBV11-2; D gene: -; J gene: TRBJ2-5; CDR3 protein: CASSSLRQETQYF; CDR3 DNA: TGTGCCAGCAGTTCTTTACGGCAAGAGACCCAGTACTTC
clone size: -; V gene: TRBV2; D gene: -; J gene: TRBJ2-7; CDR3 protein: CASSEDGSYEQYF; CDR3 DNA: TGTGCCAGCAGTGAAGACGGATCCTACGAGCAGTACTTC
clone size: -; V gene: TRBV28; D gene: TRBD2; J gene: TRBJ2-7; CDR3 protein: CASSPRTSGSYEQYF; CDR3 DNA: TGTGCCAGCAGTCCACGGACTAGCGGCTCCTACGAGCAGTACTTC
clone size: once; V gene: TRBV9; D gene: -; J gene: TRBJ2-2; CDR3 protein: CASSVEGGELFF; CDR3 DNA: TGTGCCAGCAGCGTAGAGGGAGGGGAGCTGTTTTTT
clone size: -; V gene: TRBV7-2; D gene: TRBD2; J gene: TRBJ2-1; CDR3 protein: CASSRGGQTYNEQFF; CDR3 DNA: TGTGCCAGCAGCCGGGGGGGCCAAACCTACAATGAGCAGTTCTTC
clone size: -; V gene: TRBV28; D gene: -; J gene: TRBJ2-3; CDR3 protein: CASSLRGPDTQYF; CDR3 DNA: TGTGCCAGCAGTTTACGAGGGCCAGATACGCAGTATTTT
clone size: -; V gene: TRBV6-5; D gene: TRBD1; J gene: TRBJ2-7; CDR3 protein: CASKQGGEQYF; CDR3 DNA: TGTGCCAGCAAACAGGGGGGCGAGCAGTACTTC
clone size: once; V gene: TRBV13; D gene: -; J gene: TRBJ2-7; CDR3 protein: CPHGSSYEQYF; CDR3 DNA: TGTCCTCACGGGAGCTCCTACGAGCAGTACTTC
clone size: -; V gene: TRBV7-2; D gene: -; J gene: TRBJ2-7; CDR3 protein: CASSLTVRDGRIGLYEQYF; CDR3 DNA: TGTGCCAGCAGCTTAACTGTCCGGGACGGAAGGATTGGGCTCTACGAGCAGTACTTC
clone size: -; V gene: TRBV7-9; D gene: -; J gene: TRBJ1-1; CDR3 protein: CASSLGRENTEAFF; CDR3 DNA: TGTGCCAGCAGCCTAGGACGGGAGAACACTGAAGCTTTCTTT
clone size: -; V gene: TRBV10-1; D gene: -; J gene: TRBJ2-1; CDR3 protein: CASSVNYPYNEQFF; CDR3 DNA: TGCGCCAGCAGTGTTAACTACCCGTACAATGAGCAGTTCTTC
clone size: -; V gene: TRBV6-4; D gene: -; J gene: TRBJ1-5; CDR3 protein: CASSPEFGEGNQPQHF; CDR3 DNA: TGTGCCAGCAGTCCTGAGTTCGGGGAAGGCAATCAGCCCCAGCATTTT
clone size: few; V gene: TRBV5-1; D gene: -; J gene: TRBJ2-3; CDR3 protein: CASSSETRSTDTQYF; CDR3 DNA: TGCGCCAGCAGCTCAGAGACACGAAGCACAGATACGCAGTATTTT
clone size: -; V gene: TRBV11-3; D gene: TRBD2; J gene: TRBJ2-1; CDR3 protein: CASSPTSGAPSEQFF; CDR3 DNA: TGTGCCAGCAGCCCGACTAGCGGGGCCCCCAGTGAGCAGTTCTTC